The next 5 T cell receptor beta chains were all read from a single sample in a study of monozygotic twins with inflammatory bowel disease. TCRdb derives one entry per CDR3 protein from the 5' RACE reads, leaving out DNA. This sample lists roughly 160,000 distinct CDR3 sequences; its ten largest clones have 2.4%. Sequencing input: blood. The source of these receptors is a human donor with ulcerative colitis or Crohn's disease, or a healthy co-twin of an affected twin (not recorded which).

This chain joins TRBV7-8 and TRBJ2-7; as DNA is missing, the TRBD1 call by TCRdb cannot be tested. The CDR3 extends over 13 amino acids. CDR1 SGHVS and CDR2 FQNEAQ come from the germline V gene. CDR3 residues: CASSFPRHYEQYF.

This chain uses TRBV20-1 with TRBJ1-4; the TRBD1 assignment by TCRdb is unverifiable without DNA. Germline V gene lookup returns CDR1 DFQATT and CDR2 SNEGSKA (reference sequence). The CDR3 is made up of 14 amino acids. CDR3: CSARDPGVGEKLFF.

The V and J genes are TRBV5-1 and TRBJ1-1; without DNA, the TCRdb call of TRBD1 cannot be checked. There are 14 residues in the CDR3. Germline V lookup: CDR1 SGHRS, CDR2 YFSETQ. CDR3 protein: CASSRNRANTEAFF.

The rearrangement uses TRBV5-1 and TRBJ2-5. Germline V gives CDR1 SGHRS, CDR2 YFSETQ. This CDR3 contains 15 residues. This CDR3 is CASSLAWADKETQYF.

V gene TRBV5-1 combines with J gene TRBJ2-2. CDR1 and CDR2 from the germline V gene are SGHRS and YFSETQ. This CDR3 spans 15 amino acids. The CDR3 sequence is CASSLDPTNTGELFF.